The 11 T cell receptor beta chains below all came from one sample that was sequenced in a study of blood T cell repertoires in COVID-19. Some clones are missing from TCRdb's copy, which holds only in-frame ones; the method was immunoSEQ multiplex PCR. The profile covers more than 95,000 clones, with about 80% appearing a single time and 10% to 15% taken by the ten largest. Material: peripheral blood. Receptors originate from a human donor in a cohort sampled during active or convalescent COVID-19.

The chain uses TRBV6-1 and TRBJ1-2, with unresolved D. Germline loops: CDR1 MNHNS, CDR2 SASEGT. V lost 1 base to trimming and J lost 7 bases, with 16 bases between them. The CDR3 extends over 15 amino acids. The CDR3 here is CASSEDAGETSGYTF. DNA of the CDR3: TGTGCCAGCAGTGAAGACGCCGGGGAGACGAGTGGCTACACCTTC.

The chain is built from TRBV10-3 and TRBJ2-7; perhaps TRBD2 as D (7 bases). Germline CDR1 reads ENHRY; CDR2 reads SYGVKD. CDR3 size: 16 residues. The V gene lost 2 bases and the J gene lost 6 bases, with 20 bases spanning the gap. In DNA, the CDR3 is TGTGCCATCAGTGAGCCGACCGGGACGGGGGGCTCCGAGCAGTACTTC. Protein sequence: CAISEPTGTGGSEQYF.

The V gene is TRBV11-2, the J gene TRBJ1-1; 9 bases agree with TRBD1. Germline trimming cut 2 bases from V and 5 bases from J; bases unmatched to any gene: 9. This CDR3 comprises 16 residues. Per the germline V gene, CDR1 is SGHAT and CDR2 is FQNNGV. DNA for the CDR3: TGTGCCAGCAGCTTATCGGGACAGGGAAGGCGTACTGAAGCTTTCTTT. Its protein product is CASSLSGQGRRTEAFF.

The J gene is TRBJ2-5, the V gene TRBV11-3; 7 bases line up with TRBD1. V was clipped by 5 bases and J by 4 bases; unmatched bases: 4. The V gene's germline CDR1 is SGHNT and CDR2 YENEEA. The CDR3 sequence is 13 residues long. CDR3 bases: TGTGCCAGCAGCCAAGAGGGGGCAGAGACCCAGTACTTC. Its protein is CASSQEGAETQYF.

The chain employs TRBV27 and TRBJ1-4; 9 positions agree with TRBD1. Trimming took 6 bases from V and 8 from J; bases not matched to a gene: 7. The CDR3 is made up of 14 amino acids. Per the germline V gene, CDR1 is MNHEY and CDR2 is SMNVEV (reference sequence). This CDR3 is CASRKTGGDEKLFF. The CDR3 DNA reads as TGTGCCAGCAGGAAAACAGGGGGCGACGAAAAACTGTTTTTT.

The chain couples TRBV7-9 to TRBJ2-7; TRBD1 matches 9 bases. The CDR3 runs to 16 residues. The V and J ends lost 1 base and 0 bases, in that order; junction bases with no gene match: 4. CDR1 and CDR2 (germline): SEHNR, FQNEAQ (reference sequence). CDR3 sequence reads: CASSLGGQGLSYEQYF. CDR3 nucleotides: TGTGCCAGCAGCTTAGGGGGACAGGGTCTCTCCTACGAGCAGTACTTC.

The V gene is TRBV28, the J gene TRBJ2-3; 15 bases align to TRBD2. The germline V gene encodes CDR1 MDHEN and CDR2 SYDVKM. The CDR3 loop spans 18 amino acids. V gave up 5 bases and J gave up 7 bases; unmatched junction bases: 13. The CDR3 DNA is TGTGCCAGCAGTACTACCATCGGGACTAGCGGGGGGAGGCATACGCAGTATTTT. Translation: CASSTTIGTSGGRHTQYF.

The gene calls are TRBV4-1 and TRBJ2-5; 7 bases are a match to TRBD2. This CDR3 contains 15 residues. Germline CDR1 is MGHRA and CDR2 is YSYEKL. V was clipped by 2 bases and J by 0 bases; unmatched bases: 3. This chain's CDR3 is CASSQRGLNQETQYF. In DNA, the CDR3 is TGCGCCAGCAGCCAAAGGGGACTAAACCAAGAGACCCAGTACTTC.

This chain links TRBV10-1 with TRBJ1-1; 9 nucleotides line up with TRBD1. With V trimmed by 7 bases and J by 1 base, 4 bases remained unmatched. Per germline, CDR1 WNHNN and CDR2 SYGVQD (reference sequence). CDR3 length: 14 amino acids. DNA for the CDR3: TGCGCCAGCACTGGGACAGGGACGAACACTGAAGCTTTCTTT. It translates to CASTGTGTNTEAFF.

The gene calls are TRBV27 and TRBJ1-2; 8 bases are a match to TRBD1. This CDR3 has 13 amino acids. With V trimmed by 8 bases and J by 7 bases, 9 bases remained unmatched. Germline V gene sequence: CDR1 MNHEY, CDR2 SMNVEV (reference sequence). Written as DNA, the CDR3 is TGTGCCAGCCAACCAAGACAGGGGCCTGGCTACACCTTC. This codes for CASQPRQGPGYTF.

The chain joins TRBV6-2 or TRBV6-3 to TRBJ1-3; possibly TRBD1 for D (6 bases). Trimming took 5 bases from V and 0 from J, leaving 8 bases between them. CDR1 is MNHEY, CDR2 SVGEGT, per germline. This CDR3 contains 14 residues. The CDR3 coding sequence is TGTGCCAGCAGTGGACAGAGCTCTGGAAACACCATATATTTT. Translating it yields CASSGQSSGNTIYF.